This section outlines one T cell receptor beta chain sequence together with its context. Its specificity is unknown. Baseline, cycle 4 day 1, and cycle 7 day 1 were the blood sampling points. The germline CDR1 and CDR2 sequences are SGHDT and YYEEEE. Deletions cut 4 bases from V and 5 bases from J, with 13 bases between. The length of the CDR3 is 14 residues. The sample belongs to a study of OX40 agonist ivuxolimab in advanced cancers. Study information: People in dose escalation had one of these cancers: hepatocellular carcinoma, melanoma, renal cell or head and neck cancer. Overall study results and limits: CD4+ and CD8+ blood T cells expanded clonally by week 6 at 0.1 to 3.0 mg/kg. The mean number of expanded clones was higher in CD8+ T cells than in CD4+.

Here immunoSEQ multiplex PCR was the method, and the copy in TCRdb shows in-frame clones only, minus some. The sample records 40,000 to 55,000 clones, 92% being singletons. Here the sequenced sample was CD4+ or CD8+ T cells sorted from blood, taken in a trial of the OX40 agonist ivuxolimab. This clonotype originated in an adult with an advanced solid tumor such as melanoma, head and neck, liver or kidney cancer. The chain employs TRBV5-6 and TRBJ1-5, with D hard to call. In DNA, the CDR3 is TGTGCCAGCAGCGTGACCCGTGACGATCAGCCCCAGCATTTT. This codes for CASSVTRDDQPQHF.